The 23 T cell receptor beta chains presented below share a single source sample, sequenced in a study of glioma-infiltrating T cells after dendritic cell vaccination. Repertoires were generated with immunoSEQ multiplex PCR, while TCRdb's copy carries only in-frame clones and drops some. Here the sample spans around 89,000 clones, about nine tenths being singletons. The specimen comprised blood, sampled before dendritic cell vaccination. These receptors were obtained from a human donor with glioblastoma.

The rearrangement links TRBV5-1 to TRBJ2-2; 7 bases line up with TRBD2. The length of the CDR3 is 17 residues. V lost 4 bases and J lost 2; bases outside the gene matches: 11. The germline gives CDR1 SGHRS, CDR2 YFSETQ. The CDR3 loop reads CASSIRAAGANTGELFF. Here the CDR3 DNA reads TGCGCCAGCAGCATTCGGGCCGCGGGAGCAAACACCGGGGAGCTGTTTTTT.

The CDR3 DNA sequence: TGCGCCAGCAGCTTCAGCGGTGGAAGCAATGAGCAGTTCTTC. It codes for CASSFSGGSNEQFF. The J gene is TRBJ2-1, the V gene TRBV5-1, with D maybe TRBD2 (5 bases). The CDR3 has 14 amino acids. Trimming cost V 2 bases and J 6 bases, with 12 bases left between them. Germline V gene lookup returns CDR1 SGHRS and CDR2 YFSETQ.

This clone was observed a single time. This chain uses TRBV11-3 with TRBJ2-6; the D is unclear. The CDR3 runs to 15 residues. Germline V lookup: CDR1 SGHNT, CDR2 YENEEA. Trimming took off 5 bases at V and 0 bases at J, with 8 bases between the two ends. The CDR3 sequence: CASSPTSSGANVLTF. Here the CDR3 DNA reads TGTGCCAGCAGCCCCACGAGCTCTGGGGCCAACGTCCTGACTTTC. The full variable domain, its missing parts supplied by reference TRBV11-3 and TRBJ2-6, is EAGVVQSPRYKIIEKKQPVAFWCNPISGHNTLYWYLQNLGQGPELLIRYENEEAVDDSQLPKDRFSAERLKGVDSTLKIQPAELGDSAVYLCASSPTSSGANVLTFGAGSRLTVL.

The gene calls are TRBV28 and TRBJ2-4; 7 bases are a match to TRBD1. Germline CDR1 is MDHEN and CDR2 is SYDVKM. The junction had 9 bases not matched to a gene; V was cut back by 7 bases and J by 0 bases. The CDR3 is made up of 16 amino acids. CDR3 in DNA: TGTGCCAGCAAGGAACAGGGGTTAGTAGCCAAAAACATTCAGTACTTC. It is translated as CASKEQGLVAKNIQYF.

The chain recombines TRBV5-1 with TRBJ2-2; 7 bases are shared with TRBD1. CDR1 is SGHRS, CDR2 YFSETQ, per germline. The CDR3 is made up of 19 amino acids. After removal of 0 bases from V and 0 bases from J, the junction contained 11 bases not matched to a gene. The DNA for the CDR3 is TGCGCCAGCAGCTTGGTCTTCACTCCGACAGGGTCGAACACCGGGGAGCTGTTTTTT. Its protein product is CASSLVFTPTGSNTGELFF.

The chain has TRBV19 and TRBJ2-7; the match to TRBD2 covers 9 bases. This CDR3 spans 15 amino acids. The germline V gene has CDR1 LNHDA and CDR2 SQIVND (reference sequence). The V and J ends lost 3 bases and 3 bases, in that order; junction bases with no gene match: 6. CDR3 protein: CASSMWSGRFYEQYF. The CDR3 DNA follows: TGTGCCAGTAGTATGTGGAGCGGGAGGTTCTACGAGCAGTACTTC.

The CDR3 DNA reads TGTGCCAGCAGCTTAAACAGGGGGGCTATCGGCGAGCAGTACTTC. Amino acids: CASSLNRGAIGEQYF. The genes are TRBV7-3 and TRBJ2-7, with 8 positions matching TRBD1. There are 15 residues in the CDR3. Trimming removed 1 base from V and 6 bases from J; junction bases left unmatched: 8. CDR1 SGHTA and CDR2 FQGTGA come from the germline V gene.

This chain's CDR3 is CASRDRVGGTEAFF. The CDR3 DNA is TGTGCCAGCAGGGACAGGGTGGGGGGTACTGAAGCTTTCTTT. V gene TRBV2 combines with J gene TRBJ1-1, with TRBD1 matching over 8 bases. CDR1 and CDR2 from the germline V gene are SNHLY and FYNNEI. The junction had 8 bases not matched to a gene; V was cut back by 6 bases and J by 5 bases. The CDR3 consists of 14 residues.

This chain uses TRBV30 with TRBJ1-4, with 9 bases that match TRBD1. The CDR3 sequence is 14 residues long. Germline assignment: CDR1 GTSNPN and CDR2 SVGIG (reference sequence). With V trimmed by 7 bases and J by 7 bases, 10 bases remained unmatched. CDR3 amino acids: CAFTTGTGLEKLFF. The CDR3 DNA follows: TGTGCCTTCACGACCGGGACAGGGCTTGAAAAACTGTTTTTT. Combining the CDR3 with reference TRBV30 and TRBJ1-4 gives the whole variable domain SQTIHQWPATLVQPVGSPLSLECTVEGTSNPNLYWYRQAAGRGLQLLFYSVGIGQISSEVPQNLSASRPQDRQFILSSKKLLLSDSGFYLCAFTTGTGLEKLFFGSGTQLSVL.

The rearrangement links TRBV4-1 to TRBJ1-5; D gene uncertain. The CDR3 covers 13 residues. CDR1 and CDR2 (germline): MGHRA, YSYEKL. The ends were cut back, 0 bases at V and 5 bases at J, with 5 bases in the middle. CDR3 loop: CASSQDRDQPQHF. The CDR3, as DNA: TGCGCCAGCAGCCAAGATCGGGATCAGCCCCAGCATTTT.

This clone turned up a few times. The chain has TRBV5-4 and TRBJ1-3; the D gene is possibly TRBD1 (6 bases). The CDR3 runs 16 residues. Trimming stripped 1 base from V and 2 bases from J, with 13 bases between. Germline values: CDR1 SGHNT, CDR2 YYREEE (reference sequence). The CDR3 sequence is CASSLSRDNPGNTIYF. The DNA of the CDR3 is TGTGCCAGCAGCTTGTCCCGGGACAACCCTGGAAACACCATATATTTT.

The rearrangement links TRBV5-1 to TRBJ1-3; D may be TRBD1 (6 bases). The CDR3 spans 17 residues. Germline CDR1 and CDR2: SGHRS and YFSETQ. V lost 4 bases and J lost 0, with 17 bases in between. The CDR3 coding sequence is TGCGCCAGCAGCCAAGGACAGTCAACCTCCTCTGGAAACACCATATATTTT. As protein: CASSQGQSTSSGNTIYF.

The CDR3 DNA is TGTGCCAGCTCCTCGGGAGCGGGGAATCAGCCCCAGCATTTT. This codes for CASSSGAGNQPQHF. This chain joins TRBV6-5 and TRBJ1-5; unclear D gene. The CDR3 spans 14 residues. Germline CDR1 reads MNHEY; CDR2 reads SVGAGI. The V and J ends lost 8 bases and 4 bases respectively, with 15 bases between them.

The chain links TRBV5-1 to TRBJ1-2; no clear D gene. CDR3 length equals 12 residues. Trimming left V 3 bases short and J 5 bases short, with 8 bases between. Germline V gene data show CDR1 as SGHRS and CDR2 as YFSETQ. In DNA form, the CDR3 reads TGCGCCAGCAGCTCCGGTTCGTATGGCTACACCTTC. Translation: CASSSGSYGYTF.

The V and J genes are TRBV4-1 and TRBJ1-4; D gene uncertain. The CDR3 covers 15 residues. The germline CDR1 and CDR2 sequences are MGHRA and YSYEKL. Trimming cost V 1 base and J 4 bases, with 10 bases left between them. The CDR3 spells CASSQVADYNEKLFF. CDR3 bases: TGCGCCAGCAGCCAAGTCGCGGACTATAATGAAAAACTGTTTTTT.

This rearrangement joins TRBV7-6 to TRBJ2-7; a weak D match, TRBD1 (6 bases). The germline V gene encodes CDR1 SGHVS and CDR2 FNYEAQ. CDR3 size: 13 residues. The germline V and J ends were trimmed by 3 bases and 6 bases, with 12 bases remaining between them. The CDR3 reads CASSLERGTEQYF. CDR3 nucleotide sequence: TGTGCCAGCAGCTTGGAAAGGGGGACCGAGCAGTACTTC. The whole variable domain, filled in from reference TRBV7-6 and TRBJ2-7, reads GAGVSQSPRYKVTKRGQDVALRCDPISGHVSLYWYRQALGQGPEFLTYFNYEAQQDKSGLPNDRFSAERPEGSISTLTIQRTEQRDSAMYRCASSLERGTEQYFGPGTRLTVT.

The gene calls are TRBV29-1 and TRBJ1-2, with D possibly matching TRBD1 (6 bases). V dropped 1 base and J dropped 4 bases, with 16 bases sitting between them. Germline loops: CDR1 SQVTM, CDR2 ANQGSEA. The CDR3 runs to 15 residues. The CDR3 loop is CSVEVVTGSPYGYTF. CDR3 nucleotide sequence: TGCAGCGTTGAAGTGGTGACAGGATCCCCCTATGGCTACACCTTC.

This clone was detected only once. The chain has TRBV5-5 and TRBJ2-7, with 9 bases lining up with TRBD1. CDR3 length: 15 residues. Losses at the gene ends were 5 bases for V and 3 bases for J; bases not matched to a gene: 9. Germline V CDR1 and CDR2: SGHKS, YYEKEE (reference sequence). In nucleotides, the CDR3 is TGTGCCAGCAGATCCGGGACAGGGTGGTTCTACGAGCAGTACTTC. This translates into CASRSGTGWFYEQYF.

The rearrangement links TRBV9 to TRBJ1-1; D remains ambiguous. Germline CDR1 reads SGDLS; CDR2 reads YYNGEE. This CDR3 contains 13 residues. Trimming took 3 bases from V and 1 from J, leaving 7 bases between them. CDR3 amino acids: CASSAGKNTEAFF. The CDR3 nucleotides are TGTGCCAGCAGCGCCGGGAAGAACACTGAAGCTTTCTTT. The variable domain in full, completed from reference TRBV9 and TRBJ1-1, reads DSGVTQTPKHLITATGQRVTLRCSPRSGDLSVYWYQQSLDQGLQFLIQYYNGEERAKGNILERFSAQQFPDLHSELNLSSLELGDSALYFCASSAGKNTEAFFGQGTRLTVV.

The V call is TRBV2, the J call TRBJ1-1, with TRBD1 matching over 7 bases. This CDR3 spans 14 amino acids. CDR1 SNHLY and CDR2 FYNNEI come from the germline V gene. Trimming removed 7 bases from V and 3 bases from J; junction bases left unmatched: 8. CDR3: CASNRQGLDTEAFF. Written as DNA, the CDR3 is TGTGCCAGCAACCGACAGGGATTGGACACTGAAGCTTTCTTT.

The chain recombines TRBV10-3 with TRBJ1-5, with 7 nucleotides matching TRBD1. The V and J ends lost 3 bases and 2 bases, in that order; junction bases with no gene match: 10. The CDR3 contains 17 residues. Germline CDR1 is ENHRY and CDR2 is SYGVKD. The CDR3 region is CAISDYLAGTGNQPQHF. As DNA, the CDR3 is TGTGCCATCAGTGACTACCTCGCCGGGACAGGCAATCAGCCCCAGCATTTT.

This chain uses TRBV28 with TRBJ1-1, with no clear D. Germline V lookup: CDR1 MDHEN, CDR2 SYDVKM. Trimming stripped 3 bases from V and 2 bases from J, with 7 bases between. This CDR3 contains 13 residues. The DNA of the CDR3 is TGTGCCAGCAGTTTGAGATTTAACACTGAAGCTTTCTTT. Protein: CASSLRFNTEAFF.

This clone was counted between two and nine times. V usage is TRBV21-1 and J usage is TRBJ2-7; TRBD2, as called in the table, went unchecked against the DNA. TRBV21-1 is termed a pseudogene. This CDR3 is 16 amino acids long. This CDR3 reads CASGSASGGVTYEQYF. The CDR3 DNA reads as TGTGCCAGCGGTAGTGCTAGCGGGGGGGTGACCTACGAGCAGTACTTC.